This T cell receptor beta chain comes out of a study of T-cell memory formation after mild COVID-19. The wider study: Clustering of TCRs was largely donor specific. Study outcomes and limitations: Some clones that responded turned up in pre-infection memory, which suggests that cross-reactive memory joined in. Clones shrinking between day 15 and 85 showed a balanced CD4/CD8 split, and those that grew later tilted toward CD4+.

Of note for this clonotype: Its target is unknown.

Germline-derived CDR1 and CDR2 are SNHLY and FYNNEI. The CDR3 sequence is 12 residues long. It was 5'RACE with constant-segment primers that produced the TCR alpha and TCR beta cDNA libraries, which carried sample barcodes and UMIs. One entry per CDR3 protein results from TCRdb running MiXCR on the 5' RACE reads. This sample has hundreds of thousands of distinct CDR3 sequences, with 20% found just once. This TCR was recovered from an adult woman who had mild COVID-19 (a few samples of this study predate the infection). Cell type and time point are not known. The chain couples TRBV2 to TRBJ2-2; no clear D. The sequenced sample consisted of PBMCs or a T cell subset sorted from them (not recorded which). The CDR3 loop reads CVSRQFPGELFF. CDR3 sequence (DNA): TGTGTCTCCCGGCAGTTCCCCGGGGAGCTGTTTTTT.